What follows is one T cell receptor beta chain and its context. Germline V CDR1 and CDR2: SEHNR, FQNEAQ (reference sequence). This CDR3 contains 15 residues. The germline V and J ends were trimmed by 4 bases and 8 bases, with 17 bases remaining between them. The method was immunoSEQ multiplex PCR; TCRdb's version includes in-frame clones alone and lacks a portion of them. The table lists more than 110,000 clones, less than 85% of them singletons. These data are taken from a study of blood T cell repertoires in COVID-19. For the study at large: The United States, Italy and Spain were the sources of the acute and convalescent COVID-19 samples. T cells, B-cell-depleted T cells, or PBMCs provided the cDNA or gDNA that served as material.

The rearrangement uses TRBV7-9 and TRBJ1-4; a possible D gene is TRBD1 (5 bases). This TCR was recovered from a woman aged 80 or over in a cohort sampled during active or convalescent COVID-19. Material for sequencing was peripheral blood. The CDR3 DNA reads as TGTGCCAGCAGCTCCCACCTCCGGGAGGGGGAAAAACTGTTTTTT. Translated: CASSSHLREGEKLFF.